Listed below are T cell receptor beta chains from one sample, sequenced in a study of CD8 T cells in Susac syndrome. TCRdb re-called the immunoSEQ multiplex PCR reads through MiXCR, storing one row per CDR3 protein. Of around 270,000 distinct CDR3 sequences listed, around 89% are singletons. Source material: CD8+ T cells from PBMCs. These receptors originate from a human donor with multiple sclerosis. CDR3s leave out the opening cysteine and the closing phenylalanine or tryptophan. D genes are given only for firm matches. The size field is filled for only some rows; it gives once, few, many or a size class.

TRBV7-2 13 TRBD2 - ASSLFSGGFNEQY
TRBV12-3/TRBV12-4 14 - - ASTNAKGVNTGELF
TRBV6-2/TRBV6-3 12 TRBD2 - ASAILAGQETQY
TRBV27 13 - - ASSLSGQNSNEQY
TRBV30 15 TRBD1 - AWSVSVTGGPKNIQY
TRBV29-1 13 - - SVGATGPGADEQF
TRBV6-2/TRBV6-3 14 - - ASSYSLSGQTYGYT
TRBV29-1 10 - few SVVEGPYGYT
TRBV11-2 13 TRBD1 - ASSPRAGGPDTQY
TRBV4-1 11 - - ASSQDNLYGYT
TRBV7-3 15 - - ASSPVWALYSNQPQH
TRBV5-1 11 - - ASSFELNSPLH